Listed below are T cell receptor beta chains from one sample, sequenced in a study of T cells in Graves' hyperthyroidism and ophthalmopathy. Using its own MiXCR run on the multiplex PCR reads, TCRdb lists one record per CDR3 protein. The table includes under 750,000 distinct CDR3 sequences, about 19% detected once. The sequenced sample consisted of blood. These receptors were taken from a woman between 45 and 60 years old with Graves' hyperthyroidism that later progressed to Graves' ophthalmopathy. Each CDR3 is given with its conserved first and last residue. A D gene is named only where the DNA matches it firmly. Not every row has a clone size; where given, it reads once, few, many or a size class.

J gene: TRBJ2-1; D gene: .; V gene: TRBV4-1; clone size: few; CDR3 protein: CASSQFNRGFTEQFF; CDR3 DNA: TGCGCCAGCAGCCAGTTTAACCGGGGGTTCACTGAGCAGTTCTTC
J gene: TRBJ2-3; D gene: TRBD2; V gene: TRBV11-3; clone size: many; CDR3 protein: CASSSRRGVPGTDTQYF; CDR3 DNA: TGTGCCAGCAGCTCAAGGCGGGGGGTTCCGGGCACAGATACGCAGTATTTT
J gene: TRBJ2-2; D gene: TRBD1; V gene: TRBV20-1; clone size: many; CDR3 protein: CSARRQGTNTGELFF; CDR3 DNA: TGCAGTGCTAGAAGACAGGGAACCAACACCGGGGAGCTGTTTTTT
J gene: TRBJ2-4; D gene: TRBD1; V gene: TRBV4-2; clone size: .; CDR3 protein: CASSQDAGQGIQYF; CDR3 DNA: TGTGCCAGCAGCCAAGATGCGGGACAGGGCATTCAGTACTTC
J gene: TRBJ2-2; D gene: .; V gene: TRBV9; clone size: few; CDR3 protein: CASGEPGGTNTGELLF; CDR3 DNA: TGTGCCAGCGGCGAACCTGGGGGGACGAACACCGGGGAGCTGCTTTTT
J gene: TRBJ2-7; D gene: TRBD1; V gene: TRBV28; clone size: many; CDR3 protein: CASSLMTGGFYEQYF; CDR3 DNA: TGTGCCAGCAGTCTCATGACAGGGGGCTTTTACGAGCAGTACTTC
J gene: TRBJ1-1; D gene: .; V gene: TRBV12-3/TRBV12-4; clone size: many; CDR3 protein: CASSSTSPSANTEAFF; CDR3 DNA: TGTGCCAGCAGTTCCACGAGTCCCTCGGCGAACACTGAAGCTTTCTTT
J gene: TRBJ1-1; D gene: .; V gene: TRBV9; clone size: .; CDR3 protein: CASSGPGGPAFF; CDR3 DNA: TGTGCCAGCAGCGGGCCGGGGGGGCCAGCTTTCTTT
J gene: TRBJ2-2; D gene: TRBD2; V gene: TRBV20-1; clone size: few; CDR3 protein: CSADGLAGASGELFF; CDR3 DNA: TGCAGTGCGGACGGACTAGCGGGGGCTAGCGGGGAGCTGTTTTTT
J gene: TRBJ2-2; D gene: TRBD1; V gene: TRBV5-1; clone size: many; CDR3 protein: CASSQGGRNTGELFF; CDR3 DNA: TGCGCCAGCAGCCAAGGGGGCCGGAACACCGGGGAGCTGTTTTTT
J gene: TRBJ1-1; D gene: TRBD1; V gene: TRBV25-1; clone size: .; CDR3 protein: CASRPGQGAPNTEAFF; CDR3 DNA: TGTGCCAGCAGGCCGGGACAGGGGGCGCCGAACACTGAAGCTTTCTTT
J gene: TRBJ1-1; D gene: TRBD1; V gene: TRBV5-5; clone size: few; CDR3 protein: CASSRGQGHTEAFF; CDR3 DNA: TGTGCCAGCAGTAGGGGACAGGGGCACACTGAAGCTTTCTTT
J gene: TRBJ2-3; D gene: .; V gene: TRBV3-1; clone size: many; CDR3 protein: CASSQPKGEMGTDTQYF; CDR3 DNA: TGTGCCAGCAGCCAACCAAAGGGGGAAATGGGCACAGATACGCAGTATTTT
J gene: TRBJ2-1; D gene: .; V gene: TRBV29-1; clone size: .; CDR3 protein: CSVLDRTYNEQFF; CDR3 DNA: TGCAGCGTTTTGGATAGAACCTACAATGAGCAGTTCTTC
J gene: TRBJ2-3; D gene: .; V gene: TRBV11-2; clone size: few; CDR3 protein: CASSLDLVKDTQYF; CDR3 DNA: TGTGCCAGCAGCTTAGACCTCGTAAAGGATACGCAGTATTTT
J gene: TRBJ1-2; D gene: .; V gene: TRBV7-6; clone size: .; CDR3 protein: CASSPRDTVGGYTF; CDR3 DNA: TGTGCCAGCAGCCCCCGGGACACGGTTGGTGGCTACACCTTC
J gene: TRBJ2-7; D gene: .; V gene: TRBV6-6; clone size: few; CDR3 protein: CASSYSAGSEQYF; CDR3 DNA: TGTGCCAGCAGTTACTCTGCAGGGTCCGAGCAGTACTTC
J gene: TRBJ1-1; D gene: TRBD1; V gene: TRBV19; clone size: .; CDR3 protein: CASSSRTGGTGFFAEAFF; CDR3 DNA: TGTGCCAGTAGTTCCCGCACGGGGGGGACAGGCTTTTTCGCTGAAGCTTTCTTT
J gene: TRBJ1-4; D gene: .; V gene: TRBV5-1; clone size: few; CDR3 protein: CASSAWDGANEKLFF; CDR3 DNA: TGCGCCAGCAGCGCATGGGACGGAGCTAATGAAAAACTGTTTTTT
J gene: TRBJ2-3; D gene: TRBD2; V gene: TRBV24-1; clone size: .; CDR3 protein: CATSDFGLLAGASTDTQYF; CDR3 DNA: TGTGCCACCAGTGATTTCGGTTTACTAGCGGGGGCTAGCACAGATACGCAGTATTTT
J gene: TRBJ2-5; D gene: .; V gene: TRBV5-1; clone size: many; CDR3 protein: CASSTQQGRQETQYF; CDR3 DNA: TGCGCCAGCAGCACTCAACAGGGACGACAAGAGACCCAGTACTTC
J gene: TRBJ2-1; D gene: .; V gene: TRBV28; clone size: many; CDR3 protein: CASSLRGHSYNEQFF; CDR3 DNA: TGTGCCAGCAGTTTACGGGGGCACTCCTACAATGAGCAGTTCTTC
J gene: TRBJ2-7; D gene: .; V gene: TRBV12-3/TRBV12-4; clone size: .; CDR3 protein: CASSLYRYEQYF; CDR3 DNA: TGTGCCAGCAGTTTGTACAGGTACGAGCAGTACTTC
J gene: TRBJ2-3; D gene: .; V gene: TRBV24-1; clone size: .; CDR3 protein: CATSDHGGTDTQYF; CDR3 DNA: TGTGCCACCAGTGACCACGGAGGCACAGATACGCAGTATTTT
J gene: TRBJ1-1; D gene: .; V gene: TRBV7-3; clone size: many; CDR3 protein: CASRLEGMRTEAFF; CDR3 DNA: TGTGCCAGCAGGTTGGAGGGAATGAGGACTGAAGCTTTCTTT
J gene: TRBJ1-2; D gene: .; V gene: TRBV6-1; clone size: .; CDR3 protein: CASSEAEGESGYTF; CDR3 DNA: TGTGCCAGCAGTGAAGCAGAAGGGGAGAGTGGCTACACCTTC
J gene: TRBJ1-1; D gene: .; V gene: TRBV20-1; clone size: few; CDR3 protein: CSATGHKNTEAFF; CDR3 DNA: TGCAGTGCGACGGGACATAAGAACACTGAAGCTTTCTTT
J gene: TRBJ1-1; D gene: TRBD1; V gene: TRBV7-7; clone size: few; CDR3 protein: CASSPIVQGGAFF; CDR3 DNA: TGTGCTAGCAGCCCTATAGTCCAGGGGGGCGCTTTCTTT
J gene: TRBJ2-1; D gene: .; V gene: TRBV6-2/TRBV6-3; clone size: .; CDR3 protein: CASSYTKKDEQFF; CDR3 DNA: TGTGCCAGCAGTTACACTAAGAAGGATGAGCAGTTCTTC
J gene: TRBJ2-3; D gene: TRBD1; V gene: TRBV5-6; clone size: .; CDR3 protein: CASSLWTGGGTDTQYF; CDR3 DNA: TGTGCCAGCAGCTTGTGGACAGGGGGCGGAACAGATACGCAGTATTTT
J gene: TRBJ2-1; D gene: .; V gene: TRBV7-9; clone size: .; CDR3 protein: CASSPTAAVNEQFF; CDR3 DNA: TGTGCCAGCAGCCCCACGGCCGCGGTGAATGAGCAGTTCTTC
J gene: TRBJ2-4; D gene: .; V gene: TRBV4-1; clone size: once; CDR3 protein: CASSQKGQENIQYF; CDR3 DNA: TGCGCCAGCAGCCAAAAGGGGCAAGAAAACATTCAGTACTTC
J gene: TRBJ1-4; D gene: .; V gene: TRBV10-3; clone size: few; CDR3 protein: CAIWANEKLFF; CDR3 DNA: TGTGCCATCTGGGCTAATGAAAAACTGTTTTTT
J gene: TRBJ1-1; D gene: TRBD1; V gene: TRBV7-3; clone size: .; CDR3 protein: CASSSIGGRTEAFF; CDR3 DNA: TGTGCCAGCAGCTCCATAGGGGGCAGAACTGAAGCTTTCTTT
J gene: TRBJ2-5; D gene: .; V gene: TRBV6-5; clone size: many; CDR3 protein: CASSYSMSGRETQYF; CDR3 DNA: TGTGCCAGCAGTTACTCGATGTCAGGTAGAGAGACCCAGTACTTC
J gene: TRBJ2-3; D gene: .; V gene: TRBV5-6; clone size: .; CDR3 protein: CASSFGGKTDTQYF; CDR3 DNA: TGTGCCAGCAGCTTCGGGGGCAAGACAGATACGCAGTATTTT
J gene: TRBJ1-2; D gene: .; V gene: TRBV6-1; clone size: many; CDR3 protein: CATSDSGGGYTF; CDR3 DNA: TGTGCCACCAGCGACAGCGGTGGTGGCTACACCTTC
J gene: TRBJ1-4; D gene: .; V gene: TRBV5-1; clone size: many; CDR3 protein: CASSLGAGPAEELFF; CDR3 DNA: TGCGCCAGCAGCTTGGGGGCAGGGCCAGCCGAGGAACTGTTTTTT
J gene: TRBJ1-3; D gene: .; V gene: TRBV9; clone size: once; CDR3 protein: CASSVEGASDSGNTIYF; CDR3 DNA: TGTGCCAGCAGCGTAGAGGGAGCCTCAGACTCTGGAAACACCATATATTTT
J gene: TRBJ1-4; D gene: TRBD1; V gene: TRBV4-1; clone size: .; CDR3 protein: CASSPRQGLYEKLFF; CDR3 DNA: TGCGCCAGCAGCCCCCGACAGGGCCTATATGAAAAACTGTTTTTT
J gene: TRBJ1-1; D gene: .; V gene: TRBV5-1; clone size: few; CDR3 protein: CASSLADRNTEAFF; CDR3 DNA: TGCGCCAGCAGCCTGGCGGACAGGAACACTGAAGCTTTCTTT